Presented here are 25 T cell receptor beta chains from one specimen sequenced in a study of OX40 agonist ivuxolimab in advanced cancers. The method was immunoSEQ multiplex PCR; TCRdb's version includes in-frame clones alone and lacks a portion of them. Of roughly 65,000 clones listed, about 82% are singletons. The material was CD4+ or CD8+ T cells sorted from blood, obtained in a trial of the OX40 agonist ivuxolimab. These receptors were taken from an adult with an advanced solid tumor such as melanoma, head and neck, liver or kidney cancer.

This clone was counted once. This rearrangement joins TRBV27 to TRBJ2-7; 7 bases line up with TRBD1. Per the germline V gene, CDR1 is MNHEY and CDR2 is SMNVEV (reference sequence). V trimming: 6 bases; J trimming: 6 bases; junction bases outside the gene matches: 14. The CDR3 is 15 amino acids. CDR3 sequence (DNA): TGTGCCAGCAGCCTGTTGCAGGGGGTGTCTGGCGAGCAGTACTTC. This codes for CASSLLQGVSGEQYF.

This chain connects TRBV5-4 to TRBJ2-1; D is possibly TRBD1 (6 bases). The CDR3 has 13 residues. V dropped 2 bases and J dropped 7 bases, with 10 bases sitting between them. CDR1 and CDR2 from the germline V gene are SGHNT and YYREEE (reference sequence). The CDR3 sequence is CASSLDRRNEQFF. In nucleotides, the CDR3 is TGTGCCAGCAGCTTAGACAGGAGGAATGAGCAGTTCTTC.

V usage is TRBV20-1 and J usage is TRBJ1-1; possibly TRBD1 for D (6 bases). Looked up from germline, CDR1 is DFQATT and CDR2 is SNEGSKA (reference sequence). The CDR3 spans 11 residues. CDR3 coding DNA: TGCAGGGGGGGCAGGGGTACTGAAGCTTTCTTT. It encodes CRGGRGTEAFF.

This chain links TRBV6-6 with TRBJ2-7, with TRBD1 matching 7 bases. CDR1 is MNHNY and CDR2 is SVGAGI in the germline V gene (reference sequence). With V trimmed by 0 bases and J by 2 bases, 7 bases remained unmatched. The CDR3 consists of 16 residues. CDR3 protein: CASSYSSGQGAYEQYF. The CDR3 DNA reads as TGTGCCAGCAGTTACTCCTCGGGGCAGGGGGCCTACGAGCAGTACTTC.

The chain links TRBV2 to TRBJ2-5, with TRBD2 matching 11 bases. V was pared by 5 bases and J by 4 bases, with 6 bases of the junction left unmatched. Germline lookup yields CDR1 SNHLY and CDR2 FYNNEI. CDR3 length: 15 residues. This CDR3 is CASSYSGGAGETQYF. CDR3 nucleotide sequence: TGTGCCAGCAGTTATAGCGGGGGGGCAGGAGAGACCCAGTACTTC.

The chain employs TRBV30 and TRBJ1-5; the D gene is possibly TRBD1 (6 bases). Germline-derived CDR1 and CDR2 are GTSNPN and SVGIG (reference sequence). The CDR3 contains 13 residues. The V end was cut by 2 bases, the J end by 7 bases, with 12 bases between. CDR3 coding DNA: TGTGCCTGGAGTCTCGGGGGCTCACAGCCCCAGCATTTT. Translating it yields CAWSLGGSQPQHF.

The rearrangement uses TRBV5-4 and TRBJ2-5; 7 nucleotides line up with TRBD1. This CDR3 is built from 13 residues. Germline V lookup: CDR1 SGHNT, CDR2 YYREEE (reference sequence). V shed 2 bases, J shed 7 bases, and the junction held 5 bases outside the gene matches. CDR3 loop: CASSFRDSTTQYF. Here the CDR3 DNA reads TGTGCCAGCAGCTTCCGGGACAGCACGACCCAGTACTTC.

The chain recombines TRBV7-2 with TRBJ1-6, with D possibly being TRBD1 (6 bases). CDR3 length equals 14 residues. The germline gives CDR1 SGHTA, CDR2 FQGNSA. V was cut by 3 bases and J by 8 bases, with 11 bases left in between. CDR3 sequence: CASSFSGEDSPLHF. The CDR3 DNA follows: TGTGCCAGCAGCTTTTCAGGGGAGGATTCACCCCTCCACTTT.

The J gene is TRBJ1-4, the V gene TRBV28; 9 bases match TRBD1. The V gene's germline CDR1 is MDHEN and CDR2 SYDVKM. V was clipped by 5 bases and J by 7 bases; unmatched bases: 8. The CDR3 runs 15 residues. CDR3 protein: CASSPWTGEGEKLFF. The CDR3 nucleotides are TGTGCCAGCAGTCCCTGGACAGGGGAGGGTGAAAAACTGTTTTTT.

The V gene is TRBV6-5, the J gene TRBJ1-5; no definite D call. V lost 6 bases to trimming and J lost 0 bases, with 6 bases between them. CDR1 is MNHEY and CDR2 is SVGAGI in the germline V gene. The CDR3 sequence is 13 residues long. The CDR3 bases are TGTGCCAGCAGAGCATATAGCAATCAGCCCCAGCATTTT. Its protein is CASRAYSNQPQHF.

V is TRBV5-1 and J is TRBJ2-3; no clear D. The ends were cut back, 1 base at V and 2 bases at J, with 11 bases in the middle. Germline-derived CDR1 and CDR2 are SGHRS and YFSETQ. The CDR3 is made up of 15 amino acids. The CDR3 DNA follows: TGCGCCAGCAGCTTGACCCCACCCCCCACAGATACGCAGTATTTT. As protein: CASSLTPPPTDTQYF.

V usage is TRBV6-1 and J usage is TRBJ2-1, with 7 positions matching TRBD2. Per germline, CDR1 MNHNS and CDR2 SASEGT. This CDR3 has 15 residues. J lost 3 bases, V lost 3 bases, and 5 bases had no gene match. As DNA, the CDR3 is TGTGCCAGCAGTGAGGTAGCGGGTAGCTACAATGAGCAGTTCTTC. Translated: CASSEVAGSYNEQFF.

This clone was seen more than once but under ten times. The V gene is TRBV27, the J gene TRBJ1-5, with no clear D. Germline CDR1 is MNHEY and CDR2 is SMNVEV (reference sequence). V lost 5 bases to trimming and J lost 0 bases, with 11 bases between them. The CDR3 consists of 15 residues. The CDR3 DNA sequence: TGTGCCAGCAGTCCCAGGTTAAATAGCAATCAGCCCCAGCATTTT. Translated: CASSPRLNSNQPQHF.

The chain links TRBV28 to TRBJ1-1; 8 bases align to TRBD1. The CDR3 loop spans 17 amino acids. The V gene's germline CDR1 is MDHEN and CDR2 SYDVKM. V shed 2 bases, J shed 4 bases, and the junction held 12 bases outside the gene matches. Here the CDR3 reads CASSLGSRGRGGTEAFF. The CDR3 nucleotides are TGTGCCAGCAGTTTAGGTTCCAGGGGGCGTGGTGGCACTGAAGCTTTCTTT.

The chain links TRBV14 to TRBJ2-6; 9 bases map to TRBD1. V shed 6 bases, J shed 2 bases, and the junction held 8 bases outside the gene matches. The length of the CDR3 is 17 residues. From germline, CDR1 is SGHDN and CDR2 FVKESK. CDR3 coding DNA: TGTGCCAGCAGGCGTCCCGGGACAGGGACTGGGGCCAACGTCCTGACTTTC. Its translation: CASRRPGTGTGANVLTF.

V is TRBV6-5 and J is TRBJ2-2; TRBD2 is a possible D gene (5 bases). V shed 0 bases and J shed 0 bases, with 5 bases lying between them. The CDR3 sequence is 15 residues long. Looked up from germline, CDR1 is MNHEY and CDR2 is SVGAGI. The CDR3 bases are TGTGCCAGCAGTTACTCCGGGACGAACACCGGGGAGCTGTTTTTT. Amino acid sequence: CASSYSGTNTGELFF.

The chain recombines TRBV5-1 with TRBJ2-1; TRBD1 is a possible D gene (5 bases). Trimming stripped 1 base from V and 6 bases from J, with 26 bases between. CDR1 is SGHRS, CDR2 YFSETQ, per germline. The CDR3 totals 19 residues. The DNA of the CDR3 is TGCGCCAGCAGCTTGCGCGCCATAGGGGTGGTCGACCTACTCAATGAGCAGTTCTTC. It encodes CASSLRAIGVVDLLNEQFF.

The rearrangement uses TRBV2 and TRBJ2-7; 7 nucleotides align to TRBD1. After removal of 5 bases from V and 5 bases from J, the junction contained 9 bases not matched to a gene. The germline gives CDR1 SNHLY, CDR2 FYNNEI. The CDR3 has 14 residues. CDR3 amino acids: CASSWTGVEDEQYV. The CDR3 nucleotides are TGTGCCAGCAGTTGGACAGGAGTAGAGGACGAGCAGTACGTC.

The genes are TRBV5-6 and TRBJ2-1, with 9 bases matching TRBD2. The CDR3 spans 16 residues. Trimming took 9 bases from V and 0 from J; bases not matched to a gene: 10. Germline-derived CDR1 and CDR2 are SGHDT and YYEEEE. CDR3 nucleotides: TGTGCCACTAGGGCTAGCGGGGCGAGCTCCTACAATGAGCAGTTCTTC. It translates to CATRASGASSYNEQFF.

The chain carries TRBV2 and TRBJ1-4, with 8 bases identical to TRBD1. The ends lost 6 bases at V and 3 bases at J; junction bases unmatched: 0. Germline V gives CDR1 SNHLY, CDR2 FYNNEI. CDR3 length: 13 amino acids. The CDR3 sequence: CASRDRANEKLFF. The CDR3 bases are TGTGCCAGCAGGGACAGGGCTAATGAAAAACTGTTTTTT.

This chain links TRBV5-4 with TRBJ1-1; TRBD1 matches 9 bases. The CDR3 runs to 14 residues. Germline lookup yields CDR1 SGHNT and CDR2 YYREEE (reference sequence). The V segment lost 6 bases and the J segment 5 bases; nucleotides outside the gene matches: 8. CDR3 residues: CASKTTGGLTEAFF. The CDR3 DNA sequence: TGTGCCAGCAAGACGACAGGGGGTTTAACTGAAGCTTTCTTT.

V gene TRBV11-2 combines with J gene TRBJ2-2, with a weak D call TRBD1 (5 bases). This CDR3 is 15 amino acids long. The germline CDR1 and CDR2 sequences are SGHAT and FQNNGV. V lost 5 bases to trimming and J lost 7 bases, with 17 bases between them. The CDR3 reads CASSPDKAGIGELFF. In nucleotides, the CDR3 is TGTGCCAGCAGCCCAGATAAGGCAGGGATCGGGGAGCTGTTTTTT. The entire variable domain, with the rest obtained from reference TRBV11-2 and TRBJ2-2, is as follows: EAGVAQSPRYKIIEKRQSVAFWCNPISGHATLYWYQQILGQGPKLLIQFQNNGVVDDSQLPKDRFSAERLKGVDSTLKIQPAKLEDSAVYLCASSPDKAGIGELFFGEGSRLTVL.

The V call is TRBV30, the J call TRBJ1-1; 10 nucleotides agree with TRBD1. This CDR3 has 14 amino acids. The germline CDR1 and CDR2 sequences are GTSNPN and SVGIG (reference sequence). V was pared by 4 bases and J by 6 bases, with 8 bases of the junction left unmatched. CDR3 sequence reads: CAWTPGQGSAEAFF. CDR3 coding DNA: TGTGCCTGGACCCCGGGACAGGGGAGCGCTGAAGCTTTCTTT.

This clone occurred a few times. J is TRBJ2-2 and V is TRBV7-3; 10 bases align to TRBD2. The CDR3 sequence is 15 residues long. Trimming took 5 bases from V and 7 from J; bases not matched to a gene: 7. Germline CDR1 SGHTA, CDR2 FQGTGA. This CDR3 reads CASSLGTSVNGELFF. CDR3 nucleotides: TGTGCCAGCAGCCTCGGGACTAGCGTAAACGGGGAGCTGTTTTTT.

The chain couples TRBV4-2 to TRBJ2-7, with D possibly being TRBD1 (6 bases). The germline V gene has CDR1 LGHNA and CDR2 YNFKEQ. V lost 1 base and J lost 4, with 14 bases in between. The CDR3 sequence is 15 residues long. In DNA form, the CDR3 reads TGTGCCAGCAGCCAAGTTTGGCAGGGGACGTACGAGCAGTACTTC. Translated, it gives CASSQVWQGTYEQYF.